Listed below are T cell receptor beta chains from one sample, sequenced in a study of blood T cell repertoires in COVID-19. Using immunoSEQ multiplex PCR, the repertoire was profiled, and TCRdb retains in-frame clones only, with some absent. The sample carries roughly 180,000 clones, 75% to 90% recorded once. The sequenced sample was peripheral blood. The receptors here all came from an older woman with acute or convalescent COVID-19. The CDR3 runs from the conserved cysteine through the conserved F or W. The order of the fields is CDR3 length, V gene, J gene, clone size, CDR3 protein. Only some rows state a clone size, as once, few, many or a class for expanded clones.

CDR3 length: 15
V gene: TRBV6-6
J gene: TRBJ1-5
clone size: once
CDR3 protein: CASSYLGTGNQPQHF

CDR3 length: 16
V gene: TRBV19
J gene: TRBJ1-6
clone size: NA
CDR3 protein: CASSEAKSSYNSPLHF

CDR3 length: 13
V gene: TRBV7-3
J gene: TRBJ1-1
clone size: NA
CDR3 protein: CASSLSPGTGAFF

CDR3 length: 15
V gene: TRBV6-4
J gene: TRBJ1-2
clone size: NA
CDR3 protein: CASSPTTTGFEGYTF

CDR3 length: 16
V gene: TRBV9
J gene: TRBJ2-1
clone size: NA
CDR3 protein: CASSVAGVGRGNEQFF

CDR3 length: 11
V gene: TRBV29-1
J gene: TRBJ2-4
clone size: NA
CDR3 protein: CSARAGDIQYF

CDR3 length: 15
V gene: TRBV19
J gene: TRBJ2-1
clone size: NA
CDR3 protein: CASSIGTAAYNEQFF

CDR3 length: 13
V gene: TRBV23-1
J gene: TRBJ1-1
clone size: NA
CDR3 protein: CASSPHLNTEAFF

CDR3 length: 14
V gene: TRBV27
J gene: TRBJ2-1
clone size: NA
CDR3 protein: CASRPSGNYNEQFF

CDR3 length: 17
V gene: TRBV19
J gene: TRBJ1-5
clone size: few
CDR3 protein: CASSMRVDSFGGQPQHF

CDR3 length: 14
V gene: TRBV7-9
J gene: TRBJ2-1
clone size: NA
CDR3 protein: CASLKGGGFNEQFF

CDR3 length: 16
V gene: TRBV19
J gene: TRBJ2-2
clone size: NA
CDR3 protein: CASSIPSGTTTGELFF

CDR3 length: 15
V gene: TRBV5-4
J gene: TRBJ1-2
clone size: NA
CDR3 protein: CASSVELQANYGYTF

CDR3 length: 17
V gene: TRBV4-1
J gene: TRBJ1-4
clone size: NA
CDR3 protein: CASSQDPGTGRYEKLFF

CDR3 length: 18
V gene: TRBV7-9
J gene: TRBJ1-5
clone size: NA
CDR3 protein: CASSLEGRGYLSNQPQHF

CDR3 length: 17
V gene: TRBV28
J gene: TRBJ1-3
clone size: NA
CDR3 protein: CASSLPRGQGTGNTIYF

CDR3 length: 14
V gene: TRBV3-1/TRBV3-2
J gene: TRBJ2-7
clone size: NA
CDR3 protein: CASSQTPGSYEQYF

CDR3 length: 15
V gene: TRBV6-4
J gene: TRBJ2-1
clone size: NA
CDR3 protein: CASSVDGLLGNEQFF

CDR3 length: 15
V gene: TRBV4-2
J gene: TRBJ2-2
clone size: NA
CDR3 protein: CASSQERANTGELFF

CDR3 length: 13
V gene: TRBV7-9
J gene: TRBJ1-2
clone size: NA
CDR3 protein: CASSLAGGAGYTF

CDR3 length: 16
V gene: TRBV19
J gene: TRBJ2-2
clone size: NA
CDR3 protein: CASSIGGSRMAGELFF

CDR3 length: 13
V gene: TRBV19
J gene: TRBJ2-1
clone size: NA
CDR3 protein: CAISVGTSGKQFF

CDR3 length: 14
V gene: TRBV30
J gene: TRBJ2-1
clone size: NA
CDR3 protein: CAWSVSGGGDEQFF

CDR3 length: 17
V gene: TRBV5-6
J gene: TRBJ1-6
clone size: NA
CDR3 protein: CASSLAVGSSYNSPLHF

CDR3 length: 14
V gene: TRBV27
J gene: TRBJ1-5
clone size: NA
CDR3 protein: CASSPGQGNQPQHF

CDR3 length: 12
V gene: TRBV6-5
J gene: TRBJ1-2
clone size: NA
CDR3 protein: CASSPGGDGYTF

CDR3 length: 12
V gene: TRBV10-3
J gene: TRBJ2-3
clone size: NA
CDR3 protein: CATSGRTDTQYF

CDR3 length: 16
V gene: TRBV7-6
J gene: TRBJ2-3
clone size: NA
CDR3 protein: CASSLEGSGRTDTQYF

CDR3 length: 16
V gene: TRBV10-2
J gene: TRBJ2-1
clone size: NA
CDR3 protein: CASSEAWRDRGNEQFF

CDR3 length: 13
V gene: TRBV11-2
J gene: TRBJ2-1
clone size: NA
CDR3 protein: CASSLAGGNEQFF

CDR3 length: 13
V gene: TRBV12-3/TRBV12-4
J gene: TRBJ1-2
clone size: NA
CDR3 protein: CASSLMMGGSYTF

CDR3 length: 13
V gene: TRBV3-1/TRBV3-2
J gene: TRBJ1-6
clone size: NA
CDR3 protein: CASSQVVNSPLHF

CDR3 length: 15
V gene: TRBV3-1/TRBV3-2
J gene: TRBJ2-7
clone size: NA
CDR3 protein: CASSRQGRRSYEQYF

CDR3 length: 15
V gene: TRBV28
J gene: TRBJ1-1
clone size: NA
CDR3 protein: CASSLQGAMNTEAFF

CDR3 length: 15
V gene: TRBV2
J gene: TRBJ2-5
clone size: NA
CDR3 protein: CASSETGLASETQYF

CDR3 length: 15
V gene: TRBV5-4
J gene: TRBJ1-3
clone size: NA
CDR3 protein: CASRKGRGSGNTIYF

CDR3 length: 14
V gene: TRBV5-4
J gene: TRBJ2-1
clone size: NA
CDR3 protein: CASSLSQGVSEQFF

CDR3 length: 12
V gene: TRBV6-5
J gene: TRBJ2-7
clone size: NA
CDR3 protein: CASSSEGYEQYF

CDR3 length: 13
V gene: TRBV28
J gene: TRBJ1-2
clone size: NA
CDR3 protein: CASISGGINGYTF

CDR3 length: 13
V gene: TRBV27
J gene: TRBJ2-5
clone size: NA
CDR3 protein: CASRSGTMETQYF

CDR3 length: 15
V gene: TRBV9
J gene: TRBJ2-3
clone size: once
CDR3 protein: CASSVGEGFLWTQYF

CDR3 length: 15
V gene: TRBV6-5
J gene: TRBJ1-6
clone size: few
CDR3 protein: CASRPQGMGNSPLHF

CDR3 length: 17
V gene: TRBV11-2
J gene: TRBJ2-1
clone size: NA
CDR3 protein: CASSLWAGGSPSNEQFF

CDR3 length: 14
V gene: TRBV25-1
J gene: TRBJ2-5
clone size: NA
CDR3 protein: CASGRLAGEETQYF

CDR3 length: 12
V gene: TRBV12-3/TRBV12-4
J gene: TRBJ2-3
clone size: NA
CDR3 protein: CASSIQGITQYF

CDR3 length: 13
V gene: TRBV11-2
J gene: TRBJ1-1
clone size: NA
CDR3 protein: CASSQIPGAEAFF

CDR3 length: 16
V gene: TRBV10-2
J gene: TRBJ1-3
clone size: NA
CDR3 protein: CASTIRQGSSGNTIYF

CDR3 length: 13
V gene: TRBV11-3
J gene: TRBJ2-5
clone size: NA
CDR3 protein: CASRTSGRETQYF

CDR3 length: 15
V gene: TRBV29-1
J gene: TRBJ2-1
clone size: NA
CDR3 protein: CSVLTSDSSYNEQFF

CDR3 length: 19
V gene: TRBV15
J gene: TRBJ2-3
clone size: NA
CDR3 protein: CATSTPAGTSGRARDTQYF

CDR3 length: 13
V gene: TRBV7-9
J gene: TRBJ1-1
clone size: NA
CDR3 protein: CASSLAGNTEAFF

CDR3 length: 15
V gene: TRBV11-2
J gene: TRBJ2-1
clone size: NA
CDR3 protein: CASSLRSSGSNEQFF

CDR3 length: 13
V gene: TRBV6-1
J gene: TRBJ1-1
clone size: once
CDR3 protein: CASSEDPRAEAFF

CDR3 length: 13
V gene: TRBV3-1/TRBV3-2
J gene: TRBJ2-3
clone size: NA
CDR3 protein: CASTRGGQDTQYF

CDR3 length: 12
V gene: TRBV30
J gene: TRBJ1-3
clone size: once
CDR3 protein: CAWSLAGNTIYF